Listed here is a single T cell receptor (beta chain). This clonotype was counted only a few times. What this receptor recognizes is not known. One base away there is no much larger clone; base qualities are not given. The TCR beta CDR3 regions were amplified from the RNA transcripts. The TCR CDR3 was subjected to a first round of RT-PCR using the HTBI primer set and the Qiagen OneStep RT-PCR kit. The libraries were constructed in a second round of multiplex PCR and then size-selected and purified. Sequencing of the libraries was done on an Illumina HiSeq2000 using paired-end 100 bp reads. Per the authors' processing: SOAPnuke was used to process the raw data, with reads discarded if the reads contained adapters or uncalled bases, had a mean Phred below 15, or lacked an exact constant-primer or identifier match. High-quality paired reads were merged using COPE v1.2.5, and each unique nucleotide sequence was defined as a clonotype. MiTCR v1.1 was used to align clonotypes to the IMGT TRBV, TRBD and TRBJ reference segments. Analysis was restricted to V-J combinations with a frequency above 0.0001, which covered 99.2% of repertoires. The TCS score was defined as F50 (clonal expansion) divided by E x V (chaos), with BLOSUM62-based TCRdist calculated between CDR3 peptides within each V-J. Welch's t-statistics and random forest reduced around 550 V-J features to about 13, which were used in a naive Bayes classifier (R e1071). TCRdb itself trimmed the public reads at Q25 with fastp, ran MiXCR and retained productive beta chains. Every CDR3 protein is listed once, alongside the most common genes and DNA of its rows. The V and J calls and clone size come from TCRdb's table, not from the authors' own analysis. This sample has under 800,000 distinct CDR3 sequences in its table, and 11% to 15% of those were observed once. Clones ranked in the top ten supply roughly 10% of the sample.

Its CDR3 holds 12 amino acids, cysteine through phenylalanine. Of the read, only the CDR3 DNA is kept; its 36 bases are in frame from base 1. V gives up 4 bases and J gives up 1 base, and the segment between their germline ends measures 5 bases. The germline V gene (reference sequence) provides CDR1 DFQATT and CDR2 SNEGSKA. The data belong to a study of T cells in Graves' hyperthyroidism and ophthalmopathy (dated by TCRdb to the late 2010s). Regarding the research as a whole: Peripheral blood samples were taken at initial diagnosis, before any treatment was given. A discovery cohort of 95 to 100 patients, about 40 with Graves' ophthalmopathy and 55 to 60 with stable Graves' hyperthyroidism, was used to find distinguishing TCR V-J signatures. An independent validation cohort of 18 to 20 hyperthyroidism patients and about 15 patients who later progressed to ophthalmopathy tested prospective prediction of ophthalmopathy. For training and testing, the 100 or so patients in the discovery cohort were randomly divided in a 7:3 ratio. Thyroid tissue and blood T-cell repertoires from six Graves' hyperthyroidism patients were also compared in the study. Once sampling was done, hyperthyroidism patients were given methimazole at a starting dose of 30 mg daily, whereas ophthalmopathy patients were given high-dose intravenous methylprednisolone. According to the paper, TCR Vbeta CDR3 sequencing was carried out on approximately 140 peripheral blood samples, which came from over 40 ophthalmopathy, around 74 hyperthyroidism and roughly 17 progressor patients. Broader findings and caveats from the paper: A model built on a 13 V-J signature distinguished ophthalmopathy from stable hyperthyroidism, reaching 87.88% sensitivity and about 81% specificity in cross-validation and 80%/75% in testing. In validation, the model predicted progression to ophthalmopathy a median of roughly 6.2 months before onset, with about 64% sensitivity and nearly 75% specificity. Most expanded thyroid clonotypes (frequency above 0.001) were also found in blood, which suggests that blood repertoires may mirror thyroid immune responses. Sample size was not statistically predetermined, and investigators were not blinded to group allocation.

A patient counted as having stable Graves' hyperthyroidism if no progression to ophthalmopathy occurred over 18 months of follow-up. Hyperthyroidism patients were aged 18 to 65 years and newly diagnosed, with disease duration of less than 2 months. Exclusion was applied to patients with uncontrolled infections, other autoimmune diseases, pregnancy or lactation. Diagnoses were based on clinical symptoms, serum thyroxine and TRAb, thyroid ultrasound and orbital computed tomography. Ficoll-Paque density gradient centrifugation was used to isolate PBMCs from 8.5 to 10 ml of fresh peripheral blood. Trizol reagent was used to extract total RNA, and RNA quality was then checked on an Agilent 2100 Bioanalyzer.

The sequenced material came from blood. This receptor was identified in a woman under 30 with Graves' hyperthyroidism. The sequence joins TRBV20-1 to TRBJ1-5, with no reliable assignment of the D segment. The DNA is TGCAGTGCTAAGAGCAGCAATCAGCCCCAGCATTTT. This gives the protein CSAKSSNQPQHF.